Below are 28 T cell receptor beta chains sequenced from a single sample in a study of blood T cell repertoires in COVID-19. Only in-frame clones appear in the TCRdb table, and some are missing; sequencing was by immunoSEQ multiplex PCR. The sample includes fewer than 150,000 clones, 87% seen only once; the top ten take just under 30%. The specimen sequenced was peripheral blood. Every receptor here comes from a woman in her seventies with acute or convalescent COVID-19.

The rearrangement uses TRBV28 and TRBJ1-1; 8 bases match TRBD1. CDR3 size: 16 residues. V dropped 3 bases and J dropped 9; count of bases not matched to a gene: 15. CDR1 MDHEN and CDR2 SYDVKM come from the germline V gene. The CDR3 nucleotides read TGTGCCAGCAGTTTCAGTTCCAAAAACCAGGGGGCGCAAGCTTTCTTT. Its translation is CASSFSSKNQGAQAFF.

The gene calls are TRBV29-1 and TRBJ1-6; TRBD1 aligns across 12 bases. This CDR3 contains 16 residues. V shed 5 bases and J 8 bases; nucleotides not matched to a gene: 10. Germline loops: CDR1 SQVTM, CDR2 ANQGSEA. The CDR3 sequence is CSVSRDRGLAYSPLHF. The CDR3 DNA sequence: TGCAGCGTTTCCCGGGACAGGGGGCTTGCTTATTCACCCCTCCACTTT.

CDR3 in amino acids: CASSYPFYEQYF. CDR3 in DNA: TGTGCCAGCAGTTACCCATTCTACGAGCAGTACTTC. This chain joins TRBV6-5 and TRBJ2-7; D not certain. Germline CDR1 reads MNHEY; CDR2 reads SVGAGI. V dropped 2 bases and J dropped 3 bases, with 5 bases sitting between them. CDR3 size: 12 residues.

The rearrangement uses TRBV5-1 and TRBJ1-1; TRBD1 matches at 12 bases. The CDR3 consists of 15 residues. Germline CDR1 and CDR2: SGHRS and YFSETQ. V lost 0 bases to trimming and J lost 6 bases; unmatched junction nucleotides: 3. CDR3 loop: CASSLEGQGASEAFF. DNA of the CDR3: TGCGCCAGCAGCTTGGAGGGACAGGGGGCTTCTGAAGCTTTCTTT.

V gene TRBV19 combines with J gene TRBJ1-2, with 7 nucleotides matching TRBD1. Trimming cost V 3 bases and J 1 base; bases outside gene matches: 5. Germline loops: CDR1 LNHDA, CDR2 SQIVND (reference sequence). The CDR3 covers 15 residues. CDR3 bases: TGTGCCAGTAGTATTCTACAGGGGCATAACTATGGCTACACCTTC. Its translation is CASSILQGHNYGYTF.

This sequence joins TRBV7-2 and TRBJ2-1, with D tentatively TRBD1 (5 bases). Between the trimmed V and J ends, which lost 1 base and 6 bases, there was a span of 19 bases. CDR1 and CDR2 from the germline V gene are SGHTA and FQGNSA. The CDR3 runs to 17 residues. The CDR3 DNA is TGTGCCAGCAGCTTAGTAGCAGGGTCTCTGGTTCGCAATGAGCAGTTCTTC. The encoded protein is CASSLVAGSLVRNEQFF. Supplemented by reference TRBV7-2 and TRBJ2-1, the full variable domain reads GAGVSQSPSNKVTEKGKDVELRCDPISGHTALYWYRQSLGQGLEFLIYFQGNSAPDKSGLPSDRFSAERTGGSVSTLTIQRTQQEDSAVYLCASSLVAGSLVRNEQFFGPGTRLTVL.

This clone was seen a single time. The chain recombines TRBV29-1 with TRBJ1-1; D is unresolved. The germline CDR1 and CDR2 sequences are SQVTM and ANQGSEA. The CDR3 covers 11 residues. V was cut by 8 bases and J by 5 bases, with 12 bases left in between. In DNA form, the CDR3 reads TGCAGCCCCGTCTGGCAGACTGAAGCTTTCTTT. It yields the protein CSPVWQTEAFF. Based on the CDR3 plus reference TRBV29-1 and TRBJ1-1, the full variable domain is SAVISQKPSRDICQRGTSLTIQCQVDSQVTMMFWYRQQPGQSLTLIATANQGSEATYESGFVIDKFPISRPNLTFSTLTVSNMSPEDSSIYLCSPVWQTEAFFGQGTRLTVV.

The CDR3 DNA is TGCGCCAGCAGCCCTCACCGGGACACCTCCTACGAGCAGTACTTC. Its translation: CASSPHRDTSYEQYF. The gene calls are TRBV10-2 and TRBJ2-7, with a tentative D call TRBD1 (6 bases). The V end was cut by 6 bases, the J end by 0 bases, with 15 bases between. This CDR3 contains 15 residues. Germline CDR1 is WSHSY and CDR2 is SAAADI.

CDR3: CASSLKSTRGGFYNEQFF. The CDR3, as DNA: TGTGCCAGCAGCTTAAAATCAACCCGGGGGGGCTTCTACAATGAGCAGTTCTTC. The V gene is TRBV7-3, the J gene TRBJ2-1; 8 bases are shared with TRBD2. The germline V gene encodes CDR1 SGHTA and CDR2 FQGTGA. The CDR3 contains 18 residues. V was clipped by 1 base and J by 3 bases; unmatched bases: 11.

The CDR3 DNA sequence: TGTGCCAGCAGCCAGAGACAGGGTGAATCACCCCTCCACTTT. Translated, it gives CASSQRQGESPLHF. The chain uses TRBV3-1 (or the pseudogene TRBV3-2) and TRBJ1-6, with 7 positions matching TRBD1. Unmatched junction bases numbered 6, after V lost 3 bases and J lost 10 bases. From germline, CDR1 is LGHDT and CDR2 YNNKEL (reference sequence). CDR3 size: 14 residues.

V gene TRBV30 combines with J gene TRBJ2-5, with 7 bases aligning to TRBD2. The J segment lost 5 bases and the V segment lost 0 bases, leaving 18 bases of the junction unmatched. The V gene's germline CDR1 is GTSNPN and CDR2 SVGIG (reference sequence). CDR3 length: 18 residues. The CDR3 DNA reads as TGTGCCTGGAGTGTAATCGGGGGGATGGTAATAGGCGGGGAGACCCAGTACTTC. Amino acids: CAWSVIGGMVIGGETQYF.

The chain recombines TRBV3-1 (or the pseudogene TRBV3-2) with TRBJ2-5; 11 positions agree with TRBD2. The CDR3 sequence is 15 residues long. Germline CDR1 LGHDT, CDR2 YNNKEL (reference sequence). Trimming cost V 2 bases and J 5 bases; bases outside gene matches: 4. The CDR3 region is CASSQLAGGPETQYF. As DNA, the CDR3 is TGTGCCAGCAGCCAACTAGCGGGGGGCCCCGAGACCCAGTACTTC.

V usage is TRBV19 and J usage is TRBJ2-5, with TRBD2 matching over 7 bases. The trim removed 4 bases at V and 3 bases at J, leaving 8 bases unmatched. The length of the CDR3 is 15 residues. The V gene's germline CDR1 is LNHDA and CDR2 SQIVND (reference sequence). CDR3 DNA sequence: TGTGCCAGTAGTACTGAAAGGGAGGGAGAAGAGACCCAGTACTTC. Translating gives CASSTEREGEETQYF.

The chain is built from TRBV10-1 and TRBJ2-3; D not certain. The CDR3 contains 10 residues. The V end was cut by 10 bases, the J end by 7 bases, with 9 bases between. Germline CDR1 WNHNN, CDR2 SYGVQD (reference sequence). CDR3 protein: CATRLNTQYF. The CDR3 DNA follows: TGCGCCACCAGACTTAATACGCAGTATTTT.

CDR3 residues: CASSFYESGGWTGELFF. The CDR3 bases are TGTGCCAGCAGCTTCTACGAGAGCGGGGGGTGGACCGGGGAGCTGTTTTTT. The chain combines TRBV7-6 with TRBJ2-2; 9 bases are a match to TRBD2. With V trimmed by 3 bases and J by 5 bases, 10 bases remained unmatched. CDR3 size: 17 residues. Looked up from germline, CDR1 is SGHVS and CDR2 is FNYEAQ.

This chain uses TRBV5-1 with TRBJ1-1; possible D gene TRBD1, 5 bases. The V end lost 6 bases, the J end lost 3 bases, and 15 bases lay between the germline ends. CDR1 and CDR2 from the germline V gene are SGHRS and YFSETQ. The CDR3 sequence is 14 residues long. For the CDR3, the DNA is TGCGCCAGCAATTTCGTGGGAGGGGACACTGAAGCTTTCTTT. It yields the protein CASNFVGGDTEAFF.

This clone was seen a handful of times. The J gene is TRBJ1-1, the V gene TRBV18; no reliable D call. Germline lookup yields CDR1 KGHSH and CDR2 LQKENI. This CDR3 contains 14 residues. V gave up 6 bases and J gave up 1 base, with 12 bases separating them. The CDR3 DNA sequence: TGTGCCAGCTCGCCGGGGAGGACGAACACTGAAGCTTTCTTT. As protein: CASSPGRTNTEAFF.

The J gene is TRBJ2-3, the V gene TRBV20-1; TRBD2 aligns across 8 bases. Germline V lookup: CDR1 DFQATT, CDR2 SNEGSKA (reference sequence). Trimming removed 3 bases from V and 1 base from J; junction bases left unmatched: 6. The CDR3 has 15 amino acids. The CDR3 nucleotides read TGCAGTGCTAGTAGTGCGACTAGCGGCACAGATACGCAGTATTTT. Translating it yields CSASSATSGTDTQYF.

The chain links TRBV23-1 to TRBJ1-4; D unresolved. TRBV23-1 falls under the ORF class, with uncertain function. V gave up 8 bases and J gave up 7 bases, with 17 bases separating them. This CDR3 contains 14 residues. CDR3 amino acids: CASVRAAGSEKLFF. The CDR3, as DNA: TGCGCCAGCGTAAGGGCGGCTGGGAGTGAAAAACTGTTTTTT.

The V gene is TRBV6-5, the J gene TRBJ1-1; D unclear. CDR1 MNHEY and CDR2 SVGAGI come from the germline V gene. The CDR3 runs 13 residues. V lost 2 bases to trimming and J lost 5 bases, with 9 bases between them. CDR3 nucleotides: TGTGCCAGCAGTTACGGCATCAGGACTGAAGCTTTCTTT. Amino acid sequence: CASSYGIRTEAFF.

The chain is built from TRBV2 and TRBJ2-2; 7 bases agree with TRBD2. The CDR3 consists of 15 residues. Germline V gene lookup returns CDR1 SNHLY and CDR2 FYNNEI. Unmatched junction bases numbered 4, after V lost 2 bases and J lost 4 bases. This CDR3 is CASSEPSGATGELFF. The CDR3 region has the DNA TGTGCCAGCAGTGAACCCAGCGGGGCCACCGGGGAGCTGTTTTTT.

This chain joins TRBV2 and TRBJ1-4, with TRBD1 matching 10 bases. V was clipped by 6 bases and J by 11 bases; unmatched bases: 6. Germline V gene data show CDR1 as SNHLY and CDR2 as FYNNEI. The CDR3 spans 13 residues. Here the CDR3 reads CASRGGQGRKLFF. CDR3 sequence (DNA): TGTGCCAGCAGAGGGGGACAGGGGAGGAAACTGTTTTTT. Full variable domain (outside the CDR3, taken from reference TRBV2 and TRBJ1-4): EPEVTQTPSHQVTQMGQEVILRCVPISNHLYFYWYRQILGQKVEFLVSFYNNEISEKSEIFDDQFSVERPDGSNFTLKIRSTKLEDSAMYFCASRGGQGRKLFFGSGTQLSVL.

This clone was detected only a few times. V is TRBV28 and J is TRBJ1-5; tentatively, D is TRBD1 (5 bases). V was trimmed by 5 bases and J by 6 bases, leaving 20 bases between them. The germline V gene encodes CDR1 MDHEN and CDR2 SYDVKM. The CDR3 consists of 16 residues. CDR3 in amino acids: CASSPPDGGSGQPQHF. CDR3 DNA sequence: TGTGCCAGCAGTCCCCCGGATGGGGGGTCAGGTCAGCCCCAGCATTTT.

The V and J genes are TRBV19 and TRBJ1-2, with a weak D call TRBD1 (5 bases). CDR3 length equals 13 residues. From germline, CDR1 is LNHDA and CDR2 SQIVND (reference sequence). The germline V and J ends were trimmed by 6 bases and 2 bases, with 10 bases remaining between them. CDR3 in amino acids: CASRVKGNYGYTF. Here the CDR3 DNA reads TGTGCCAGTAGGGTGAAGGGGAACTATGGCTACACCTTC.

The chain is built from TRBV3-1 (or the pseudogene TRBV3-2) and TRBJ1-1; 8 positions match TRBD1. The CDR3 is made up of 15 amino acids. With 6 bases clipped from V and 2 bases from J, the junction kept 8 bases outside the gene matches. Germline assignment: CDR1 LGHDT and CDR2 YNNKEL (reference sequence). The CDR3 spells CASSYGQGGNTEAFF. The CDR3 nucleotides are TGTGCCAGCAGTTACGGACAGGGAGGAAACACTGAAGCTTTCTTT.

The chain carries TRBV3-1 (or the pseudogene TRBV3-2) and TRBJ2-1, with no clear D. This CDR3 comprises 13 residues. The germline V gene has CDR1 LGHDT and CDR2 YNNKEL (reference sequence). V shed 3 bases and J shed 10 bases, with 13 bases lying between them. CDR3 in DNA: TGTGCCAGCAGCCAGGGCGACGAAGGAGAGCAGTTCTTC. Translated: CASSQGDEGEQFF.

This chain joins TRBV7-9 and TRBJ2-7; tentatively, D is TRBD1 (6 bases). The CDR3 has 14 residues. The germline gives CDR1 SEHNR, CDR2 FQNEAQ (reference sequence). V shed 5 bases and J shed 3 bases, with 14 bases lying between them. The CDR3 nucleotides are TGTGCCAGCAGCCGTTCAGGGGTTGACTACGAGCAGTACTTC. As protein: CASSRSGVDYEQYF.

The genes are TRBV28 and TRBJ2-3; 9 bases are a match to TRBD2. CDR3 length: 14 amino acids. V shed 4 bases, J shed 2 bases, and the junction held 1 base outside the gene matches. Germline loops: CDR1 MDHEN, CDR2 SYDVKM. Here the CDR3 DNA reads TGTGCCAGCAGTTGGACTAGCGTCACAGATACGCAGTATTTT. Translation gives CASSWTSVTDTQYF.